Following are 5 T cell receptor beta chains from one sample sequenced in a study of human thymus T cells. Resections from corrective heart surgery provided thymus tissue. Data came from immunoSEQ multiplex PCR; TCRdb stores just in-frame clones and leaves some out. The sample holds tens of thousands of clones, around 95% seen once. Source material: thymus tissue. Every receptor here comes from a girl under two years old with a congenital heart defect but otherwise immunologically healthy.

J is TRBJ2-5 and V is TRBV5-1; 7 bases align to TRBD1. The germline V gene has CDR1 SGHRS and CDR2 YFSETQ. This CDR3 has 16 amino acids. Trimming took 5 bases from V and 4 from J; bases not matched to a gene: 14. Here the CDR3 reads CASRGPGQHLIETQYF. The CDR3 DNA is TGCGCCAGCAGGGGTCCGGGACAGCACTTGATAGAGACCCAGTACTTC.

The table lists this clone with a count of one. This rearrangement joins TRBV5-1 to TRBJ2-2; no definite D call. The CDR3 runs to 13 residues. From germline, CDR1 is SGHRS and CDR2 YFSETQ. V was cut by 2 bases and J by 0 bases, with 2 bases left in between. DNA for the CDR3: TGCGCCAGCAGCTTTCCGAACACCGGGGAGCTGTTTTTT. Residues: CASSFPNTGELFF.

This chain joins TRBV5-1 and TRBJ1-1; D perhaps matches TRBD1 (5 bases). This CDR3 is 17 amino acids long. V was shortened by 1 base and J by 6 bases, with 22 bases between the two germline ends. The germline gives CDR1 SGHRS, CDR2 YFSETQ. The CDR3 coding sequence is TGCGCCAGCAGCTTGAGGCGCCCCTACGGGGGACTCCCTGAAGCTTTCTTT. It codes for CASSLRRPYGGLPEAFF.

The chain combines TRBV27 with TRBJ2-7, with D possibly being TRBD1 or TRBD2 (5 bases each). The CDR3 consists of 16 residues. The V and J ends lost 4 bases and 5 bases respectively, with 21 bases between them. In germline, CDR1 is MNHEY, CDR2 SMNVEV (reference sequence). The CDR3 reads CASSCVGTKGSHEQYF. CDR3 bases: TGTGCCAGCAGTTGCGTGGGGACGAAAGGGTCCCACGAGCAGTACTTC.

This clone was seen just once. The J gene is TRBJ2-7, the V gene TRBV27, with D possibly being TRBD1 (5 bases). The CDR3 is 14 amino acids. In germline, CDR1 is MNHEY, CDR2 SMNVEV (reference sequence). Trimming shortened V by 6 bases and J by 2 bases, and 14 bases separated the two germline ends. CDR3 nucleotide sequence: TGTGCCAGCAGGCGAAGGGGCCGCACCTACGAGCAGTACTTC. Its translation is CASRRRGRTYEQYF.